This entry lists 21 T cell receptor beta chains sequenced from one sample in a study of cytomegalovirus exposure and HLA in healthy donors. In the PCR, 60 Vbeta and 13 Jbeta primers were used. Measured with immunoSEQ multiplex PCR; TCRdb has only the in-frame clones, and not every one. The sample has approximately 130,000 clones, approximately 80% seen once. The sequencing sample was made of PBMCs. The receptors derive from a girl aged 2 to 10 in good health and CMV-seronegative.

V gene TRBV2 combines with J gene TRBJ2-1, with 9 bases identical to TRBD2. V dropped 3 bases and J dropped 7; count of bases not matched to a gene: 4. Germline lookup yields CDR1 SNHLY and CDR2 FYNNEI. This CDR3 is built from 14 residues. This CDR3 reads CASSDSSGRNEQFF. The CDR3 nucleotides are TGTGCCAGCAGTGATTCGAGCGGGAGGAATGAGCAGTTCTTC.

This rearrangement joins TRBV4-2 to TRBJ2-6, with D perhaps matching TRBD2 (5 bases). CDR1 is LGHNA and CDR2 is YNFKEQ in the germline V gene. The CDR3 consists of 17 residues. Deletions cut 0 bases from V and 2 bases from J, with 11 bases between. CDR3 nucleotide sequence: TGTGCCAGCAGCCAAGATCGTTTGGGAGCTGGGGCCAACGTCCTGACTTTC. Translating it yields CASSQDRLGAGANVLTF.

This clone was picked up one time. The chain employs TRBV30 and TRBJ2-3; TRBD1 matches 8 bases. The CDR3 is 14 amino acids. Germline V gene sequence: CDR1 GTSNPN, CDR2 SVGIG (reference sequence). Trimming at V came to 3 bases and at J to 6 bases, leaving 8 bases not matched to a gene. CDR3 region: CAWRDRDGSDTQYF. The CDR3 nucleotides read TGTGCCTGGAGGGACAGGGATGGGTCGGATACGCAGTATTTT.

The V and J genes are TRBV7-6 and TRBJ2-1; D possibly corresponds to TRBD2 (5 bases). Deletions cut 2 bases from V and 7 bases from J, with 9 bases between. CDR1 is SGHVS, CDR2 FNYEAQ, per germline. The CDR3 runs 13 residues. The CDR3 here is CASSLSGINEQFF. For the CDR3, the DNA is TGTGCCAGCAGCTTATCGGGGATTAATGAGCAGTTCTTC.

V and J are TRBV9 and TRBJ2-3; TRBD2 aligns across 9 bases. There are 15 residues in the CDR3. Germline loops: CDR1 SGDLS, CDR2 YYNGEE. V was clipped by 4 bases and J by 0 bases; unmatched bases: 3. This chain's CDR3 is CASSNGLASTDTQYF. CDR3 coding DNA: TGTGCCAGCAGCAACGGACTAGCGAGCACAGATACGCAGTATTTT.

CDR3 nucleotide sequence: TGTGCCTGGAGGGCCTTTGAGGGCAGCTCCTATAATTCACCCCTCCACTTT. The encoded protein is CAWRAFEGSSYNSPLHF. The chain carries TRBV30 and TRBJ1-6; D gene uncertain. The ends were cut back, 3 bases at V and 0 bases at J, with 15 bases in the middle. CDR3 length equals 17 residues. Per the germline V gene, CDR1 is GTSNPN and CDR2 is SVGIG (reference sequence).

This sequence joins TRBV19 and TRBJ2-1; 9 bases fit TRBD2. This CDR3 is 16 amino acids long. V lost 5 bases to trimming and J lost 3 bases; unmatched junction nucleotides: 8. Germline V gene data show CDR1 as LNHDA and CDR2 as SQIVND (reference sequence). CDR3 residues: CASSPASGVIYNEQFF. CDR3 coding DNA: TGTGCCAGTAGTCCAGCTAGCGGGGTGATCTACAATGAGCAGTTCTTC.

This clone has a handful of counts. The rearrangement uses TRBV2 and TRBJ1-1, with TRBD1 identical over 8 bases. V gave up 10 bases and J gave up 6 bases; unmatched junction bases: 16. Germline V gene sequence: CDR1 SNHLY, CDR2 FYNNEI. The CDR3 extends over 15 amino acids. The CDR3, as DNA: TGTGCCACCACCCCGCGTCAGGGGGCATCCTCTGAAGCTTTCTTT. Encoded protein: CATTPRQGASSEAFF.

This chain joins TRBV29-1 and TRBJ1-2, with 7 bases identical to TRBD1. In germline, CDR1 is SQVTM, CDR2 ANQGSEA. After removal of 3 bases from V and 2 bases from J, the junction contained 3 bases not matched to a gene. The CDR3 extends over 13 amino acids. DNA for the CDR3: TGCAGCGTTGAGTCGGGACAGAACTATGGCTACACCTTC. Translated: CSVESGQNYGYTF.

Written as DNA, the CDR3 is TGTGCCAGCAGCGTAGAGGGCGGTGGCTGGGGACAGGGGGTTGCGGGTGAGCAGTTCTTC. Translation: CASSVEGGGWGQGVAGEQFF. The chain combines TRBV9 with TRBJ2-1; 11 nucleotides match TRBD1. The CDR3 is made up of 20 amino acids. CDR1 is SGDLS, CDR2 YYNGEE, per germline. Trimming removed 0 bases from V and 9 bases from J; junction bases left unmatched: 20.

In DNA, the CDR3 is TGTGCCAGCAGCTGGACCGGGAGCTCCTACGAGCAGTACTTC. As protein: CASSWTGSSYEQYF. The chain is built from TRBV7-3 and TRBJ2-7; D possibly corresponds to TRBD2 (6 bases). Trimming removed 4 bases at V and 0 bases at J, with 10 bases between. The CDR3 has 14 residues. From germline, CDR1 is SGHTA and CDR2 FQGTGA. Combining the CDR3 with reference TRBV7-3 and TRBJ2-7 gives the whole variable domain GAGVSQTPSNKVTEKGKYVELRCDPISGHTALYWYRQSLGQGPEFLIYFQGTGAADDSGLPNDRFFAVRPEGSVSTLKIQRTERGDSAVYLCASSWTGSSYEQYFGPGTRLTVT.

This clone came up once. The J gene is TRBJ2-5, the V gene TRBV6-1, with 7 bases identical to TRBD2. Trimming took 5 bases from V and 0 from J; bases not matched to a gene: 6. CDR1 and CDR2 (germline): MNHNS, SASEGT. The CDR3 length is 15 residues. CDR3 loop: CASSLSGGDQETQYF. The CDR3 DNA is TGTGCCAGCAGTTTGAGTGGGGGGGACCAAGAGACCCAGTACTTC.

The V call is TRBV7-8, the J call TRBJ1-4; D uncertain. The germline V gene has CDR1 SGHVS and CDR2 FQNEAQ. This CDR3 has 14 amino acids. V was shortened by 5 bases and J by 1 base, with 8 bases between the two germline ends. The CDR3 nucleotides read TGTGCCAGCAGCCTACTAAGAACTAATGAAAAACTGTTTTTT. This codes for CASSLLRTNEKLFF. The complete variable domain, with remaining parts taken from reference TRBV7-8 and TRBJ1-4, reads GAGVSQSPRYKVAKRGQDVALRCDPISGHVSLFWYQQALGQGPEFLTYFQNEAQLDKSGLPSDRFFAERPEGSVSTLKIQRTQQEDSAVYLCASSLLRTNEKLFFGSGTQLSVL.

This sequence joins TRBV6-5 and TRBJ2-7, with 10 bases aligning to TRBD2. The CDR3 covers 16 residues. V trimming: 3 bases; J trimming: 3 bases; junction bases outside the gene matches: 8. Germline CDR1 reads MNHEY; CDR2 reads SVGAGI. The CDR3 region is CASSYCPLAGDYEQYF. CDR3 in DNA: TGTGCCAGCAGTTATTGCCCTCTAGCGGGAGACTACGAGCAGTACTTC.

This clone was counted between two and nine times. V and J are TRBV7-3 and TRBJ2-3; 12 nucleotides line up with TRBD1. CDR3 length equals 18 residues. Germline trimming cut 5 bases from V and 3 bases from J; bases unmatched to any gene: 12. The germline gives CDR1 SGHTA, CDR2 FQGTGA. The CDR3 sequence is CASSIRIPGQGATDTQYF. The CDR3, as DNA: TGTGCCAGCAGCATAAGAATTCCGGGACAGGGGGCGACAGATACGCAGTATTTT.

The V and J genes are TRBV5-6 and TRBJ1-2; D is unclear. Trimming shortened V by 4 bases and J by 2 bases, and 15 bases separated the two germline ends. Germline values: CDR1 SGHDT, CDR2 YYEEEE. The CDR3 is made up of 15 amino acids. The CDR3 loop is CASSLPGGGNYGYTF. The CDR3 DNA reads as TGTGCCAGCAGCCTACCGGGAGGCGGGAACTATGGCTACACCTTC.

This chain uses TRBV19 with TRBJ2-7, with D possibly matching TRBD2 (5 bases). The V and J ends lost 7 bases and 5 bases respectively, with 27 bases between them. The germline gives CDR1 LNHDA, CDR2 SQIVND (reference sequence). This CDR3 region has 17 residues. CDR3 protein: CASISFREPPANDEQYF. CDR3 bases: TGTGCCAGTATATCTTTTCGGGAACCCCCAGCCAATGACGAGCAGTACTTC.

V and J are TRBV4-1 and TRBJ2-5, with a possible D match to TRBD1 (6 bases). CDR3 length: 17 amino acids. The germline CDR1 and CDR2 sequences are MGHRA and YSYEKL. The ends were cut back, 3 bases at V and 2 bases at J, with 19 bases in the middle. CDR3 in DNA: TGCGCCAGCAGCCAGCCGAGAGGGGGAACCTTACAAGAGACCCAGTACTTC. This encodes CASSQPRGGTLQETQYF.

The V gene is TRBV29-1, the J gene TRBJ1-3; D is unresolved. V was shortened by 4 bases and J by 4 bases, with 11 bases between the two germline ends. Germline assignment: CDR1 SQVTM and CDR2 ANQGSEA. The CDR3 is 13 residues long. The CDR3 region is CSVGSEGGNTIYF. As DNA, the CDR3 is TGCAGCGTTGGGTCCGAGGGAGGAAACACCATATATTTT.

V gene TRBV7-8 combines with J gene TRBJ2-7, with 13 bases lining up with TRBD2. CDR1 and CDR2 (germline): SGHVS, FQNEAQ. The CDR3 is 18 residues long. J lost 1 base, V lost 8 bases, and 14 bases had no gene match. Written as DNA, the CDR3 is TGTGCCAGCGGGGCAGTAGGACTAGCGGGAGTGAGGTCCTACGAGCAGTACTTC. Translating it yields CASGAVGLAGVRSYEQYF.

This clone was seen a few times. This chain links TRBV4-2 with TRBJ2-2, with TRBD2 matching over 7 bases. The J segment lost 4 bases and the V segment lost 0 bases, leaving 8 bases of the junction unmatched. Germline CDR1 and CDR2: LGHNA and YNFKEQ. This CDR3 comprises 17 residues. CDR3 DNA sequence: TGTGCCAGCAGCCAAGAAGAAGCGGGAACCGTCACCGGGGAGCTGTTTTTT. It translates to CASSQEEAGTVTGELFF.